This T cell receptor (beta chain) comes out of a study of blood T cell repertoires in COVID-19. In the original workflow: How many nucleated cells were present was estimated from reference gene primer amplification. Assay: immunoSEQ multiplex PCR; the TCRdb copy retains only in-frame clones and omits some. For V, J and clone size, that table is used; D and trimming come from the DNA. This table has roughly 330,000 clones, around 87% appearing once. Clinical history as reported by participants underpinned cohort assignment. Symptom resolution, clearance, or two negative PCRs marked donors in Cohort 3 as recovered. The length of the CDR3 is 14 residues. Unmatched junction bases numbered 4, after V lost 5 bases and J lost 5 bases. Germline CDR1 is SNHLY and CDR2 is FYNNEI.

The sequenced sample consisted of PBMCs or T cells enriched from blood (not recorded which). This clonotype was obtained from a woman aged 25-40 years who had recovered from COVID-19. The V gene is TRBV2, the J gene TRBJ2-1, with 9 bases aligning to TRBD2. DNA of the CDR3: TGTGCCAGCAGTCAGACTAGCGGCCACAATGAGCAGTTCTTC. This encodes CASSQTSGHNEQFF.